One TCR beta chain is described in this entry. What it binds is unknown. Germline values: CDR1 MNHEY, CDR2 SVGAGI. The CDR3 has 13 residues. V gave up 6 bases and J gave up 0 bases, with 9 bases separating them. Method: immunoSEQ multiplex PCR; TCRdb's copy keeps in-frame clones and lacks some. The sample lists fewer than 150,000 clones, around four fifths seen once, with about 3.3% in the top ten. As input for TCR beta libraries, approximately 2 micrograms of genomic DNA came from cryopreserved PBMCs. The data belong to a study of cytotoxic CD8 clonotypes in ibrutinib-treated CLL. Overall study results and limits: Under therapy, public clonotypes either contracted or stayed stable, and they were uncommon.

This specimen was PBMCs, taken after 24 months of ibrutinib treatment. The receptor was isolated from a human donor with chronic lymphocytic leukemia. The genes are TRBV6-5 and TRBJ2-7, with no clear D. This chain's CDR3 is CASRSASSYEQYF. The CDR3, as DNA: TGTGCCAGCAGATCAGCCTCCTCCTACGAGCAGTACTTC.